Below, one T cell receptor (beta chain) is given with its context. Enrollees, roughly 18 to 90 years old, lived in 24 US areas. The germline V gene encodes CDR1 MGHRA and CDR2 YSYEKL. The CDR3 runs 17 residues. The V end was cut by 0 bases, the J end by 0 bases, with 9 bases between. This sample was taken from a study of blood T cell repertoires in COVID-19. Looking at the study overall: PBMCs, B-cell-depleted T cells, or T cells were the source of the cDNA or gDNA that made up the material.

Assay: immunoSEQ multiplex PCR; the TCRdb copy retains only in-frame clones and omits some. The sample includes about 140,000 clones, about 87% seen only once; the top ten take roughly 3.9%. This TCR was recovered from a man aged 45 to 65 in a cohort exposed to, infected with or recovered from COVID-19 (not recorded which). Sequenced: PBMCs or T cells enriched from blood (not recorded which). This chain links TRBV4-1 with TRBJ1-6; D is ambiguous. The CDR3 DNA sequence: TGCGCCAGCAGCCAAGATCCCTATAGCTCCTATAATTCACCCCTCCACTTT. This codes for CASSQDPYSSYNSPLHF.